Shown below are 23 T cell receptor beta chains from a single sample sequenced in a study of T cells after yellow fever vaccination. A single record per CDR3 protein comes from TCRdb applying MiXCR to the 5' RACE reads. Of 50,000 or so distinct CDR3 sequences in the sample, 7.4% were seen once. Sequences were derived from CD8+ T cells sorted from PBMCs, sampled approximately 15 days after the first yellow fever vaccination. The receptors derive from a man aged 18 to 30 who received the YFV17D yellow fever vaccine.

This clonotype was seen at least ten times. This chain links TRBV29-1 with TRBJ2-2, with D perhaps TRBD2 (5 bases). Trimming removed 7 bases at V and 5 bases at J, with 14 bases between. The CDR3 runs to 13 residues. Germline V gene sequence: CDR1 SQVTM, CDR2 ANQGSEA. As DNA, the CDR3 is TGCAGCGCCCCGGCGGGTCGAACCGGGGAGCTGTTTTTT. This translates into CSAPAGRTGELFF.

In this sample, this clonotype turned up many times. The chain employs TRBV6-2 or TRBV6-3 and TRBJ2-1; D remains unclear. V shed 4 bases and J shed 2 bases, with 30 bases lying between them. Germline V CDR1 and CDR2: MNHEY, SVGEGT. This CDR3 has 21 residues. The CDR3 nucleotides read TGTGCCAGCAGTTCCGGGCGTTTAGGCGAAATTCCGTTGCAGACCTACAATGAGCAGTTCTTC. It codes for CASSSGRLGEIPLQTYNEQFF.

Many counts were recorded for this clonotype. The V and J genes are TRBV5-1 and TRBJ2-2; the match to TRBD1 covers 9 bases. The junction had 9 bases not matched to a gene; V was cut back by 7 bases and J by 2 bases. CDR3 length: 16 residues. Germline V gene lookup returns CDR1 SGHRS and CDR2 YFSETQ. CDR3 bases: TGCGCCAGCGGACAAGTGGGACAGGGAAACACCGGGGAGCTGTTTTTT. Amino acids: CASGQVGQGNTGELFF.

This clonotype was counted ten times or more. The chain joins TRBV27 to TRBJ2-7; the D gene is possibly TRBD1 (6 bases). V lost 2 bases, J lost 3 bases, and 11 bases lay in between. Germline assignment: CDR1 MNHEY and CDR2 SMNVEV (reference sequence). This CDR3 spans 14 amino acids. CDR3 protein: CASSLMGHLYEQYF. In DNA form, the CDR3 reads TGTGCCAGCAGTTTAATGGGACACCTCTACGAGCAGTACTTC.

Many counts were recorded for this clonotype. This rearrangement joins TRBV9 to TRBJ2-1; 8 bases fit TRBD2. V lost 6 bases to trimming and J lost 6 bases; unmatched junction nucleotides: 11. The CDR3 length is 15 residues. Germline loops: CDR1 SGDLS, CDR2 YYNGEE. The CDR3 is CASTLGGDLTNEQFF. In nucleotides, the CDR3 is TGTGCCAGCACCCTCGGGGGGGACTTAACCAATGAGCAGTTCTTC.

This clonotype has ten or more counts. This rearrangement joins TRBV29-1 to TRBJ2-5; D may be TRBD2 (6 bases). The CDR3 has 13 amino acids. V gave up 4 bases and J gave up 2 bases, with 11 bases separating them. Looked up from germline, CDR1 is SQVTM and CDR2 is ANQGSEA. The CDR3 sequence is CSVAGGEQETQYF. The CDR3 DNA reads TGCAGCGTTGCCGGCGGGGAGCAAGAGACCCAGTACTTC.

This clonotype was found many times. The chain has TRBV9 and TRBJ2-1; 9 positions agree with TRBD1. The trim removed 1 base at V and 3 bases at J, leaving 2 bases unmatched. CDR3 length equals 15 residues. Germline V gene sequence: CDR1 SGDLS, CDR2 YYNGEE. The CDR3 protein is CASSVPGQGYNEQFF. In DNA, the CDR3 is TGTGCCAGCAGCGTACCGGGACAGGGCTACAATGAGCAGTTCTTC.

The chain has TRBV7-9 and TRBJ2-3; 9 nucleotides line up with TRBD2. This CDR3 comprises 17 residues. With V trimmed by 5 bases and J by 0 bases, 9 bases remained unmatched. Germline V gives CDR1 SEHNR, CDR2 FQNEAQ (reference sequence). CDR3 amino acids: CASSPRTSESSTDTQYF. In nucleotides, the CDR3 is TGTGCCAGCAGCCCCCGGACTAGCGAATCTAGCACAGATACGCAGTATTTT.

This clonotype occurred many times. This chain connects TRBV7-3 to TRBJ2-3; 11 bases align to TRBD2. There are 16 residues in the CDR3. From germline, CDR1 is SGHTA and CDR2 FQGTGA. Trimming cost V 5 bases and J 2 bases; bases outside gene matches: 6. CDR3 in amino acids: CASSPGLAVYTDTQYF. CDR3 nucleotide sequence: TGTGCCAGCAGCCCGGGACTAGCGGTGTACACAGATACGCAGTATTTT.

This clonotype was seen repeatedly, ten times or more. DNA for the CDR3: TGCAGTGCTCCTCCGGGGGGTGAATGGGAGACCCAGTACTTC. Amino acids: CSAPPGGEWETQYF. This chain connects TRBV20-1 to TRBJ2-5; 7 bases fit TRBD2. The ends lost 5 bases at V and 5 bases at J; junction bases unmatched: 11. This CDR3 contains 14 residues. The V gene's germline CDR1 is DFQATT and CDR2 SNEGSKA (reference sequence).

This clonotype was counted many times. V and J are TRBV20-1 and TRBJ1-2; D call uncertain. The CDR3 sequence is 14 residues long. The ends were cut back, 6 bases at V and 6 bases at J, with 20 bases in the middle. CDR1 and CDR2 (germline): DFQATT, SNEGSKA (reference sequence). The CDR3 nucleotides read TGCAGTGCCGAAGGAGGAGGCATCCTAGATGGCTACACCTTC. Its translation is CSAEGGGILDGYTF.

At least ten counts were recorded for this clonotype. The chain couples TRBV4-2 to TRBJ1-4; D possibly corresponds to TRBD1 (6 bases). CDR1 and CDR2 from the germline V gene are LGHNA and YNFKEQ. This CDR3 is built from 16 residues. V dropped 0 bases and J dropped 5 bases, with 13 bases sitting between them. The CDR3 DNA reads TGTGCCAGCAGCCAAGATCGGGGTGGGGGCAATGAAAAACTGTTTTTT. This encodes CASSQDRGGGNEKLFF.

The chain has TRBV5-1 and TRBJ1-6, with D perhaps TRBD1 (5 bases). CDR3 size: 14 residues. Germline V CDR1 and CDR2: SGHRS, YFSETQ. Between the trimmed V and J ends, which lost 3 bases and 6 bases, there was a span of 10 bases. CDR3 sequence reads: CASSSGTFNSPLHF. The CDR3 DNA reads as TGCGCCAGCAGCTCCGGGACCTTTAATTCACCCCTCCACTTT.

This clonotype was seen ten or more times. The chain employs TRBV20-1 and TRBJ2-3; TRBD2 matches 8 bases. Germline loops: CDR1 DFQATT, CDR2 SNEGSKA (reference sequence). The CDR3 is made up of 14 amino acids. With 6 bases clipped from V and 1 base from J, the junction kept 6 bases outside the gene matches. DNA for the CDR3: TGCAGTGCCGCGGGGGGCCGCGGCACAGATACGCAGTATTTT. This translates into CSAAGGRGTDTQYF.

This clonotype was observed at least ten times. V usage is TRBV6-5 and J usage is TRBJ2-1, with D hard to call. V was cut by 2 bases and J by 1 base, with 9 bases left in between. Per the germline V gene, CDR1 is MNHEY and CDR2 is SVGAGI. The CDR3 covers 15 residues. The CDR3 protein is CASSYGLRSYNEQFF. The CDR3 DNA is TGTGCCAGCAGTTACGGGCTGAGATCCTACAATGAGCAGTTCTTC.

This clonotype was detected ten times or more. This sequence joins TRBV6-5 and TRBJ2-3; D possibly uses TRBD1 or TRBD2 (5 bases each). The germline V and J ends were trimmed by 2 bases and 8 bases, with 23 bases remaining between them. The germline V gene encodes CDR1 MNHEY and CDR2 SVGAGI. The CDR3 totals 17 residues. The CDR3 protein is CASSYEGTGMSPGTQYF. CDR3 sequence (DNA): TGTGCCAGCAGTTACGAGGGAACAGGCATGTCCCCCGGTACGCAGTATTTT.

The chain combines TRBV7-2 with TRBJ1-1; 8 nucleotides agree with TRBD1. V gave up 1 base and J gave up 0 bases; unmatched junction bases: 4. Germline assignment: CDR1 SGHTA and CDR2 FQGNSA. This CDR3 is built from 16 residues. CDR3 residues: CASSLGDRGLNTEAFF. The CDR3 nucleotides are TGTGCCAGCAGCTTAGGTGACAGGGGCTTGAACACTGAAGCTTTCTTT.

This sequence joins TRBV5-1 and TRBJ2-3; 7 bases match TRBD2. The CDR3 spans 15 residues. V was pared by 3 bases and J by 4 bases, with 8 bases of the junction left unmatched. The germline gives CDR1 SGHRS, CDR2 YFSETQ. DNA of the CDR3: TGCGCCAGCAGCTCCGTCCGGGGAGGGTCAGATACGCAGTATTTT. It yields the protein CASSSVRGGSDTQYF.

This clonotype came up many times. This chain connects TRBV5-1 to TRBJ1-5, with a weak D call TRBD1 (5 bases). V was shortened by 0 bases and J by 0 bases, with 10 bases between the two germline ends. Per germline, CDR1 SGHRS and CDR2 YFSETQ. This CDR3 has 16 amino acids. Here the CDR3 DNA reads TGCGCCAGCAGCTTGGGGGACCCTAATAGCAATCAGCCCCAGCATTTT. It codes for CASSLGDPNSNQPQHF.

This clonotype was counted ten times or more. V usage is TRBV12-3 or TRBV12-4 and J usage is TRBJ2-7, with D perhaps matching TRBD1 (6 bases). Between the trimmed V and J ends, which lost 8 bases and 7 bases, there was a span of 21 bases. This CDR3 spans 14 amino acids. This chain's CDR3 is CASRASGTWQEQYF. DNA for the CDR3: TGTGCCAGCCGTGCATCAGGGACATGGCAAGAGCAGTACTTC.

The rearrangement links TRBV20-1 to TRBJ2-5; D tentatively fits TRBD1 or TRBD2 (6 bases each). CDR3 length equals 15 residues. Trimming removed 0 bases at V and 4 bases at J, with 15 bases between. Germline V lookup: CDR1 DFQATT, CDR2 SNEGSKA (reference sequence). CDR3 DNA sequence: TGCAGTGCTAGAGATAGGGAACAGGGAGGAGAGACCCAGTACTTC. Amino acids: CSARDREQGGETQYF.

This clonotype was observed at least ten times. This chain joins TRBV9 and TRBJ1-1, with a tentative D call TRBD1 (5 bases). Between the trimmed V and J ends, which lost 0 bases and 3 bases, there was a span of 12 bases. Germline V gene data show CDR1 as SGDLS and CDR2 as YYNGEE. The CDR3 extends over 15 amino acids. The chain's CDR3 is CASSVETDGYTEAFF. In DNA, the CDR3 is TGTGCCAGCAGCGTAGAGACAGACGGCTACACTGAAGCTTTCTTT.

At least ten counts were recorded for this clonotype. The chain employs TRBV13 and TRBJ1-2; 9 bases are shared with TRBD1. Germline V CDR1 and CDR2: PRHDT, FYEKMQ (reference sequence). The CDR3 loop spans 15 amino acids. Unmatched junction bases numbered 11, after V lost 5 bases and J lost 7 bases. The CDR3 here is CASSPRHRGLAGYTF. The DNA for the CDR3 is TGTGCCAGCAGCCCGAGGCACAGGGGGCTCGCTGGCTACACCTTC.